This entry lists 29 T cell receptor beta chains sequenced from one sample in a study of blood T cell repertoires in COVID-19. The table came from immunoSEQ multiplex PCR; TCRdb's copy has only in-frame clones and leaves some out. The top ten hold 15% to 20% of the sample, which has around 130,000 clones, around 86% seen once. The sequenced sample consisted of PBMCs or T cells enriched from blood (not recorded which). All receptors derive from a man aged 30 to 39 who had recovered from COVID-19.

V usage is TRBV14 and J usage is TRBJ2-1, with a weak D call TRBD2 (5 bases). V was trimmed by 3 bases and J by 10 bases, leaving 25 bases between them. Germline V lookup: CDR1 SGHDN, CDR2 FVKESK. The CDR3 runs 17 residues. The CDR3 DNA reads as TGTGCCAGCAGCCACACCACCGTCGGCGGGCCCAGCTCCGAGCAGTTCTTC. Residues: CASSHTTVGGPSSEQFF.

The chain is built from TRBV28 and TRBJ1-4; 7 bases are a match to TRBD1. CDR3 size: 14 residues. Germline loops: CDR1 MDHEN, CDR2 SYDVKM. V lost 3 bases and J lost 6; bases outside the gene matches: 4. The CDR3 reads CASSFTQGYEKLFF. CDR3 nucleotide sequence: TGTGCCAGCAGTTTTACACAGGGGTATGAAAAACTGTTTTTT.

This clone was seen a single time. J is TRBJ2-1 and V is TRBV6-5, with unresolved D. The germline V and J ends were trimmed by 4 bases and 8 bases, with 12 bases remaining between them. This CDR3 contains 13 residues. CDR1 is MNHEY, CDR2 SVGAGI, per germline. The CDR3 coding sequence is TGTGCCAGCAGTTTCTCCACAGTGCATGAGCAGTTCTTC. Translation: CASSFSTVHEQFF.

This chain uses TRBV7-9 with TRBJ1-3; the D is unclear. CDR3 size: 16 residues. Per the germline V gene, CDR1 is SEHNR and CDR2 is FQNEAQ (reference sequence). Trimming removed 2 bases at V and 0 bases at J, with 11 bases between. CDR3 residues: CASSLPLSDSGNTIYF. The CDR3 nucleotides read TGTGCCAGCAGCTTACCGTTAAGCGACTCTGGAAACACCATATATTTT. Full variable domain (missing parts from reference TRBV7-9 and TRBJ1-3): DTGVSQNPRHKITKRGQNVTFRCDPISEHNRLYWYRQTLGQGPEFLTYFQNEAQLEKSRLLSDRFSAERPKGSFSTLEIQRTEQGDSAMYLCASSLPLSDSGNTIYFGEGSWLTVV.

V gene TRBV10-3 combines with J gene TRBJ1-5; 8 nucleotides align to TRBD1. CDR3 size: 15 residues. V lost 1 base, J lost 6 bases, and 5 bases stayed unmatched. Per germline, CDR1 ENHRY and CDR2 SYGVKD. CDR3 sequence reads: CAISEWQGAGQPQHF. The CDR3 DNA is TGTGCCATCAGTGAGTGGCAGGGGGCAGGTCAGCCCCAGCATTTT.

This chain uses TRBV6-5 with TRBJ1-4; TRBD1 aligns across 7 bases. The length of the CDR3 is 14 residues. V shed 6 bases, J shed 4 bases, and the junction held 5 bases outside the gene matches. Germline assignment: CDR1 MNHEY and CDR2 SVGAGI. The CDR3 DNA reads as TGTGCCAGCAGATACGACAGGGTTAATGAAAAACTGTTTTTT. It translates to CASRYDRVNEKLFF.

The V gene is TRBV19, the J gene TRBJ2-2, with D unclear. The CDR3 covers 11 residues. Germline CDR1 LNHDA, CDR2 SQIVND (reference sequence). V was clipped by 4 bases and J by 8 bases, with 5 bases between them. CDR3 sequence (DNA): TGTGCCAGTAGTACATTGGGGGAGCTGTTTTTT. Translated, it gives CASSTLGELFF.

The chain employs TRBV10-3 and TRBJ1-1; D might be TRBD1 (6 bases). CDR3 size: 13 residues. Germline loops: CDR1 ENHRY, CDR2 SYGVKD. Trimming removed 0 bases at V and 10 bases at J, with 12 bases between. CDR3 DNA sequence: TGTGCCATCAGTGAGTCCCTACAGGGCTCAGCTTTCTTT. This codes for CAISESLQGSAFF.

The chain links TRBV30 to TRBJ2-5; TRBD2 aligns across 9 bases. This CDR3 is 14 amino acids long. CDR1 GTSNPN and CDR2 SVGIG come from the germline V gene (reference sequence). V shed 7 bases, J shed 1 base, and the junction held 7 bases outside the gene matches. This CDR3 is CAFIAGVSQETQYF. The CDR3 nucleotides are TGTGCCTTTATAGCGGGGGTCAGCCAAGAGACCCAGTACTTC.

The chain uses TRBV3-1 (or the pseudogene TRBV3-2) and TRBJ1-3; 8 bases match TRBD1. After removal of 4 bases from V and 0 bases from J, the junction contained 8 bases not matched to a gene. CDR1 and CDR2 (germline): LGHDT, YNNKEL (reference sequence). The CDR3 has 17 amino acids. CDR3 nucleotides: TGTGCCAGCAGCCGGGGACAGGTCGTTTACTCTGGAAACACCATATATTTT. It codes for CASSRGQVVYSGNTIYF.

The rearrangement uses TRBV12-3 or TRBV12-4 and TRBJ1-1, with D perhaps matching TRBD1 (6 bases). Between the trimmed V and J ends, which lost 6 bases and 8 bases, there was a span of 10 bases. CDR3 length equals 11 residues. In DNA, the CDR3 is TGTGCCAGCAGCCCCGGACAGGAAGCTTTCTTT. As protein: CASSPGQEAFF.

The chain links TRBV2 to TRBJ1-4, with D perhaps TRBD1 (6 bases). The CDR3 contains 15 residues. V was cut by 6 bases and J by 6 bases, with 17 bases left in between. The V gene's germline CDR1 is SNHLY and CDR2 FYNNEI. CDR3 nucleotides: TGTGCCAGCAGAAATAGACAGGCGGGGGATGAAAAACTGTTTTTT. It encodes CASRNRQAGDEKLFF.

The gene calls are TRBV19 and TRBJ1-2; 9 nucleotides line up with TRBD1. J lost 2 bases, V lost 3 bases, and 4 bases had no gene match. Germline assignment: CDR1 LNHDA and CDR2 SQIVND (reference sequence). The CDR3 extends over 15 amino acids. CDR3 loop: CASSIAGQGNYGYTF. The CDR3 DNA sequence: TGTGCCAGTAGTATTGCGGGACAGGGAAACTATGGCTACACCTTC.

The gene calls are TRBV5-8 and TRBJ1-4, with TRBD1 matching over 7 bases. This CDR3 is 18 amino acids long. CDR1 and CDR2 from the germline V gene are SGHTS and YDEGEE. V was pared by 4 bases and J by 2 bases, with 14 bases of the junction left unmatched. CDR3 in DNA: TGTGCCAGCAGCCGTTTGGTAGGGGGCTACGAGACTAATGAAAAACTGTTTTTT. Translated, it gives CASSRLVGGYETNEKLFF.

J is TRBJ1-1 and V is TRBV2; D is uncertain. CDR1 is SNHLY, CDR2 FYNNEI, per germline. This CDR3 has 13 amino acids. Trimming stripped 4 bases from V and 6 bases from J, with 12 bases between. The CDR3 bases are TGTGCCAGCAGTGGACAATCTCTCGCTGAAGCTTTCTTT. Encoded protein: CASSGQSLAEAFF.

The CDR3 spells CASSLGSGTVNEKLFF. CDR3 nucleotides: TGTGCCAGCAGCTTAGGCTCCGGGACAGTCAATGAAAAACTGTTTTTT. The chain couples TRBV11-2 to TRBJ1-4; 7 bases map to TRBD1. There are 16 residues in the CDR3. Germline CDR1 is SGHAT and CDR2 is FQNNGV. V dropped 1 base and J dropped 5; count of bases not matched to a gene: 7.

The chain combines TRBV28 with TRBJ1-5, with 8 bases fitting TRBD1. J lost 3 bases, V lost 1 base, and 8 bases had no gene match. The CDR3 runs to 17 residues. Germline V gives CDR1 MDHEN, CDR2 SYDVKM. The DNA of the CDR3 is TGTGCCAGCAGTTTATACCCTCAGGGGGCCTACAATCAGCCCCAGCATTTT. This codes for CASSLYPQGAYNQPQHF.

This clone was recorded a few times. This chain connects TRBV10-2 to TRBJ2-7; 8 positions agree with TRBD1. In germline, CDR1 is WSHSY, CDR2 SAAADI. CDR3 length equals 14 residues. V trimming: 0 bases; J trimming: 6 bases; junction bases outside the gene matches: 4. CDR3 nucleotide sequence: TGCGCCAGCAGTGAGTCGAGGCAGGGGGCCGAGCAGTACTTC. Its translation: CASSESRQGAEQYF.

The chain carries TRBV28 and TRBJ2-3; 7 positions agree with TRBD1. The CDR3 has 12 residues. V shed 6 bases, J shed 7 bases, and the junction held 4 bases outside the gene matches. Germline loops: CDR1 MDHEN, CDR2 SYDVKM. CDR3 protein: CASSQQGYTQYF. The DNA of the CDR3 is TGTGCCAGCAGCCAACAGGGGTATACGCAGTATTTT.

The CDR3 protein is CASSQRVQANTGELFF. The CDR3 nucleotides are TGTGCCAGCAGCCAAAGAGTCCAAGCGAACACCGGGGAGCTGTTTTTT. This chain connects TRBV3-1 (or the pseudogene TRBV3-2) to TRBJ2-2; D not certain. CDR3 size: 16 residues. The germline gives CDR1 LGHDT, CDR2 YNNKEL (reference sequence). The ends were cut back, 2 bases at V and 0 bases at J, with 10 bases in the middle.

The J gene is TRBJ2-3, the V gene TRBV28; TRBD2 agrees at 8 bases. The CDR3 runs to 15 residues. V was pared by 5 bases and J by 0 bases, with 4 bases of the junction left unmatched. Per the germline V gene, CDR1 is MDHEN and CDR2 is SYDVKM. CDR3 protein: CASSPWTSSTDTQYF. The CDR3 DNA reads TGTGCCAGCAGTCCCTGGACTAGCAGCACAGATACGCAGTATTTT.

This chain joins TRBV5-1 and TRBJ2-3; D is possibly TRBD2 (6 bases). CDR1 and CDR2 from the germline V gene are SGHRS and YFSETQ. This CDR3 is built from 16 residues. With 3 bases removed from V and 2 bases from J, the gap between germline ends came to 16 bases. CDR3 DNA: TGCGCCAGCAGCTCCCATCTAGCGAATCCCACAGATACGCAGTATTTT. Its translation: CASSSHLANPTDTQYF.

CDR3 sequence reads: CASSLDASMNTEAFF. CDR3 bases: TGTGCCAGCAGCTTAGATGCCAGTATGAACACTGAAGCTTTCTTT. The rearrangement joins TRBV11-2 to TRBJ1-1; D gene ambiguous. This CDR3 comprises 15 residues. CDR1 and CDR2 from the germline V gene are SGHAT and FQNNGV. The V gene lost 0 bases and the J gene lost 0 bases, with 8 bases spanning the gap.

The rearrangement uses TRBV4-1 and TRBJ1-6, with TRBD1 matching 9 bases. The CDR3 loop spans 18 amino acids. V was clipped by 3 bases and J by 4 bases; unmatched bases: 10. Germline lookup yields CDR1 MGHRA and CDR2 YSYEKL. The CDR3 protein is CASSQGTGQVEYNSPLHF. The CDR3 DNA reads as TGCGCCAGCAGCCAGGGGACAGGGCAAGTTGAATATAATTCACCCCTCCACTTT.

V gene TRBV5-1 combines with J gene TRBJ2-3; D is unclear. CDR3 length equals 14 residues. V lost 4 bases to trimming and J lost 4 bases, with 13 bases between them. Germline-derived CDR1 and CDR2 are SGHRS and YFSETQ. DNA of the CDR3: TGCGCCAGCAGCCCCTGGGCAGTCCCAGATACGCAGTATTTT. Its translation: CASSPWAVPDTQYF.

The V call is TRBV15, the J call TRBJ2-5; D perhaps matches TRBD2 (5 bases). The V end lost 0 bases, the J end lost 2 bases, and 10 bases lay between the germline ends. This CDR3 spans 15 amino acids. Germline lookup yields CDR1 LNHNV and CDR2 YYDKDF (reference sequence). CDR3 loop: CATSRERSGQETQYF. CDR3 DNA sequence: TGTGCCACCAGCAGAGAGCGGAGCGGACAAGAGACCCAGTACTTC.

The chain employs TRBV11-2 and TRBJ2-2; 10 bases are a match to TRBD1. The CDR3 loop spans 16 amino acids. Trimming at V came to 5 bases and at J to 5 bases, leaving 8 bases not matched to a gene. Germline loops: CDR1 SGHAT, CDR2 FQNNGV. CDR3 sequence: CASSPTGTGATGELFF. CDR3 nucleotides: TGTGCCAGCAGCCCTACCGGGACAGGGGCGACCGGGGAGCTGTTTTTT.

The gene calls are TRBV4-2 and TRBJ2-7; D remains ambiguous. This CDR3 comprises 15 residues. CDR1 and CDR2 (germline): LGHNA, YNFKEQ. The V end was cut by 6 bases, the J end by 0 bases, with 15 bases between. CDR3 DNA sequence: TGTGCCAGCAGTCCGCTTAAACACAACTCCTACGAGCAGTACTTC. Translating it yields CASSPLKHNSYEQYF.

The J gene is TRBJ1-5, the V gene TRBV29-1, with D possibly TRBD1 on 6 matching bases. Trimming removed 4 bases at V and 4 bases at J, with 14 bases between. CDR1 SQVTM and CDR2 ANQGSEA come from the germline V gene. This CDR3 spans 14 amino acids. The CDR3 DNA reads as TGCAGCGTTGGAGAGGGGGGGGTGAATCAGCCCCAGCATTTT. This gives the protein CSVGEGGVNQPQHF.